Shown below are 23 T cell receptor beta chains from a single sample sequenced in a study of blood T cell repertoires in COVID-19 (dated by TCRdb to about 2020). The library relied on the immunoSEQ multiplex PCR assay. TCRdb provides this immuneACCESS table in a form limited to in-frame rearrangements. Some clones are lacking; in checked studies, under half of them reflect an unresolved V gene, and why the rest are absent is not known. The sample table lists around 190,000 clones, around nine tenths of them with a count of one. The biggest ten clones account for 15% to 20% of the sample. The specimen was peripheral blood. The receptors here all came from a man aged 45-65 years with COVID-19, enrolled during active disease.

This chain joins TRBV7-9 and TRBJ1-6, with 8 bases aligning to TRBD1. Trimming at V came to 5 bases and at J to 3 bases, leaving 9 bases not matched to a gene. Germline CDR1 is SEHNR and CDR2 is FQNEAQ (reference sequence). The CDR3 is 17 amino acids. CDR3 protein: CASSQGAGGNYNSPLHF. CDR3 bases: TGTGCCAGCAGCCAGGGGGCAGGGGGGAACTATAATTCACCCCTCCACTTT.

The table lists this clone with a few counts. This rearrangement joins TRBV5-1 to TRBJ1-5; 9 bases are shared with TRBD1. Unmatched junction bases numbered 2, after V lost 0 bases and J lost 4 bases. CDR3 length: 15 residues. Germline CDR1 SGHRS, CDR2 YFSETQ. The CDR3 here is CASSLDGTGNQPQHF. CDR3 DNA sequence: TGCGCCAGCAGCTTGGACGGGACAGGGAATCAGCCCCAGCATTTT.

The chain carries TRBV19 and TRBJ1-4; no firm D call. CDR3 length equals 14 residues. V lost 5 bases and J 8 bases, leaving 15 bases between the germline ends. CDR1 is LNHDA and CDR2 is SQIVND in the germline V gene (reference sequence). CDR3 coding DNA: TGTGCCAGTAGTCCCGCCTATTTACGGGAAAAACTGTTTTTT. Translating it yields CASSPAYLREKLFF.

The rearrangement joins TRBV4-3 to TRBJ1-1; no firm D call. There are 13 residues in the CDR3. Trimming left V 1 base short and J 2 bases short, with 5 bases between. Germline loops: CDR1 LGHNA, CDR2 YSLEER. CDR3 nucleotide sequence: TGCGCCAGCAGCCAAGCCCATAACACTGAAGCTTTCTTT. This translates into CASSQAHNTEAFF.

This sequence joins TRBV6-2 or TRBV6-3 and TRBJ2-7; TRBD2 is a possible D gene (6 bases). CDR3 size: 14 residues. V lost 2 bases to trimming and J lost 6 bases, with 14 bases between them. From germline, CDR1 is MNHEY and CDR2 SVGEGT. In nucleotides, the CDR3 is TGTGCCAGCAGTTACGTTGGAGGGGCGGCCGAGCAGTACTTC. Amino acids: CASSYVGGAAEQYF.

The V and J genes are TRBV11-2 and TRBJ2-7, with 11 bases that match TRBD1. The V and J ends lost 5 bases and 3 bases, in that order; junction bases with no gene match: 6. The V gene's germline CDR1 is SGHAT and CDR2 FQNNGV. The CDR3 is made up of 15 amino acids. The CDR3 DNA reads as TGTGCCAGCAGCCCTCCCGGGACAGGGGGCTACGAGCAGTACTTC. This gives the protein CASSPPGTGGYEQYF.

The CDR3 DNA reads TGTGCCAGCAGTTTAGTGGGGCGGGGGGAGCAGTACTTC. It encodes CASSLVGRGEQYF. The chain is built from TRBV28 and TRBJ2-7, with TRBD2 matching over 7 bases. Germline CDR1 and CDR2: MDHEN and SYDVKM. Trimming removed 2 bases from V and 7 bases from J; junction bases left unmatched: 5. CDR3 length equals 13 residues.

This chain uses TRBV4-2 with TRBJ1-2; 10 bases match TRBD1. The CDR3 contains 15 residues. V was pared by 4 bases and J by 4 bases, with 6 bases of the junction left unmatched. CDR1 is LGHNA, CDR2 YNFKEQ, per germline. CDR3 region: CASSPDRGRAYGYTF. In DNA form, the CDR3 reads TGTGCCAGCAGCCCTGACAGGGGGCGCGCCTATGGCTACACCTTC.

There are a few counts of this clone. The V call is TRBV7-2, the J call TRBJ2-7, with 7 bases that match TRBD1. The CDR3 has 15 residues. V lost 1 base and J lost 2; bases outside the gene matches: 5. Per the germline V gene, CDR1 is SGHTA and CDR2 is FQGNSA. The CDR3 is CASSLVWGQTYEQYF. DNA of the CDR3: TGTGCCAGCAGCTTAGTTTGGGGACAGACCTACGAGCAGTACTTC.

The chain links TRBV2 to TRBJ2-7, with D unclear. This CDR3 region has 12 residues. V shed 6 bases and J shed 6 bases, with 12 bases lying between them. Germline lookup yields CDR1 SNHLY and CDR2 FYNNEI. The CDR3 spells CASSTASGEQYF. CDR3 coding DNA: TGTGCCAGCAGCACCGCTTCCGGCGAGCAGTACTTC.

This chain's CDR3 is CASSLARGWETQYF. The DNA for the CDR3 is TGTGCCAGCAGCTTAGCCAGGGGTTGGGAGACCCAGTACTTC. The chain links TRBV7-9 to TRBJ2-5; tentative D call: TRBD1 (6 bases). The CDR3 has 14 amino acids. V lost 0 bases and J lost 5, with 10 bases in between. Looked up from germline, CDR1 is SEHNR and CDR2 is FQNEAQ (reference sequence).

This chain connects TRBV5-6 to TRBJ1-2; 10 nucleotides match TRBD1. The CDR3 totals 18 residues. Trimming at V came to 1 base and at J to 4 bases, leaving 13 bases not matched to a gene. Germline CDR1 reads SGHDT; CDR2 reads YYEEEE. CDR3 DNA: TGTGCCAGCAGCTTGACATCTATCCGGGACAGGGGTGCCTATGGCTACACCTTC. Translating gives CASSLTSIRDRGAYGYTF.

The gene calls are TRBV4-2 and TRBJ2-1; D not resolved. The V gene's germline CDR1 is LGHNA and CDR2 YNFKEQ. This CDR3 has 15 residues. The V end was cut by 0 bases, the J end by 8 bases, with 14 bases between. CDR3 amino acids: CASSQDRVSYDEQFF. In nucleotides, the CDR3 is TGTGCCAGCAGCCAAGATCGGGTTAGTTATGATGAGCAGTTCTTC.

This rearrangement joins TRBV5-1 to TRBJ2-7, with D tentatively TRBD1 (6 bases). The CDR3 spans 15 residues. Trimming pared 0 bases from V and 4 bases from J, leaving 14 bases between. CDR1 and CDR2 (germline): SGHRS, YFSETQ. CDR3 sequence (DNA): TGCGCCAGCAGCTTGGCCTCCGGGACAACGTACGAGCAGTACTTC. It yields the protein CASSLASGTTYEQYF.

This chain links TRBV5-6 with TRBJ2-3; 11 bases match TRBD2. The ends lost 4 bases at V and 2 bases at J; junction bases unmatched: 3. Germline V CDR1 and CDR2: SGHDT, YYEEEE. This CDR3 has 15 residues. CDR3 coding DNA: TGTGCCAGCAGCCGACTAGCGGGGAACACAGATACGCAGTATTTT. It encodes CASSRLAGNTDTQYF.

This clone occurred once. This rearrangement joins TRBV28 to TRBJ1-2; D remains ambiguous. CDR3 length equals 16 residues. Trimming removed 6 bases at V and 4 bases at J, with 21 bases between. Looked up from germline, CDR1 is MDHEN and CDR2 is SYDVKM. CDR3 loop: CASSPSVALPIYGYTF. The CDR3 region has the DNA TGTGCCAGCAGCCCCTCGGTCGCGCTCCCCATCTATGGCTACACCTTC.

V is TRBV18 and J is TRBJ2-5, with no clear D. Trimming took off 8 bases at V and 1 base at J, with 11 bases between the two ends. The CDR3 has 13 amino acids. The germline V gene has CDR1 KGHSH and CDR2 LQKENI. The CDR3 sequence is CASREATQETQYF. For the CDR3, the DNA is TGTGCCAGCCGCGAAGCGACCCAAGAGACCCAGTACTTC.

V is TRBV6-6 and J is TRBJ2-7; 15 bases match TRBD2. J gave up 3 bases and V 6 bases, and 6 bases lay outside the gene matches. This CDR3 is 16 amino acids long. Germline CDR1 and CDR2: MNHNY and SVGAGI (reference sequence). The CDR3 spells CASSWTSGGVNYEQYF. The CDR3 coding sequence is TGTGCCAGCAGCTGGACTAGCGGGGGGGTAAACTACGAGCAGTACTTC.

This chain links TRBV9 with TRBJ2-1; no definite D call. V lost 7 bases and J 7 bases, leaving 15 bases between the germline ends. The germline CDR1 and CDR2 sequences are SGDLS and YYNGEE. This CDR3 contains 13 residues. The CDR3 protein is CASSFGPVNEQFF. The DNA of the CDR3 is TGTGCCAGCTCCTTTGGGCCCGTAAATGAGCAGTTCTTC. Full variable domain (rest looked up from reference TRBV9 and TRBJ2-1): DSGVTQTPKHLITATGQRVTLRCSPRSGDLSVYWYQQSLDQGLQFLIQYYNGEERAKGNILERFSAQQFPDLHSELNLSSLELGDSALYFCASSFGPVNEQFFGPGTRLTVL.

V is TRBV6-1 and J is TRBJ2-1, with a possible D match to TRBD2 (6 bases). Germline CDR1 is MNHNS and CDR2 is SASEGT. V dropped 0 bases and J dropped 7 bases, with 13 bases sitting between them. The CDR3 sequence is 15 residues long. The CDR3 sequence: CASSEAGRGGNEQFF. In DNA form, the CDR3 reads TGTGCCAGCAGTGAAGCGGGGCGGGGAGGTAATGAGCAGTTCTTC.

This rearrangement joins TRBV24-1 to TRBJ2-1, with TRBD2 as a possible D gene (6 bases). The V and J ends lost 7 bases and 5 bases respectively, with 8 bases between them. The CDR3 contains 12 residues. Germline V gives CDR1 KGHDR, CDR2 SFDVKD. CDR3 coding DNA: TGTGCCACCAGGGGACTTCACAATGAGCAGTTCTTC. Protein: CATRGLHNEQFF.

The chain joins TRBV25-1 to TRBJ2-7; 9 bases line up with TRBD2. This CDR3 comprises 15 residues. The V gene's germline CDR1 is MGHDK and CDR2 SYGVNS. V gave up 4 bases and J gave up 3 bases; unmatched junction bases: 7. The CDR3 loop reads CASSGPSGTNYEQYF. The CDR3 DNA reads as TGTGCCAGCAGTGGTCCTAGCGGGACAAACTACGAGCAGTACTTC.

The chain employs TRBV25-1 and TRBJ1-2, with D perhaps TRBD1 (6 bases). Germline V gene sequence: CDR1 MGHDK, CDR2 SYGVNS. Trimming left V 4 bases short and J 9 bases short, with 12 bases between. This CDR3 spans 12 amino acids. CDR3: CASSAMDSRYTF. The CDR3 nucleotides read TGTGCCAGCAGTGCGATGGACAGTCGCTACACCTTC.